This T cell receptor beta chain was profiled in a study of CXCR3-negative and CXCR3-positive naive CD8 T cells. Study-wide results and caveats: When CXCR3-positive naive cells were set against CXCR3-negative naive cells, the former had more hydrophobic TRB CDR3s. Researchers reported similar TRBV-TRBJ usage in naive CXCR3-negative and CXCR3-positive cells, though memory differed. TRB CDR3 properties served as the basis for inferring TCR strength, and surface CD5 was comparable between naive subsets.

The libraries of TRB cDNA were prepared using 5' RACE with UMI labels. TCRdb re-called the 5' RACE reads and gives one entry per CDR3 protein, without DNA. The sample table includes around 56,000 distinct CDR3 sequences. Naive CD8+ T cells displayed a CD45RO-CCR7+CD27+CD95- phenotype. There are 14 residues in the CDR3. Details on this clonotype: What it binds is unknown.

The chain couples TRBV12-3 or TRBV12-4 to TRBJ1-5; TCRdb gives TRBD1 as the D gene, but with no DNA this cannot be confirmed. What was sequenced was naive CXCR3- CD8+ T cells from blood. Subset in this sample: CD45RO-CCR7+CD27+CD95- naive CD8+ T cells lacking CXCR3 (TNR3-). The receptor was derived from a human donor in good health. Some clones in this sample may be carry-over from other donors' samples. The CDR3 spells CASRSDSSNQPQHF.